This T cell receptor (beta chain) emerged from a study of T-cell memory formation after mild COVID-19. This CDR3 region has 16 residues. The germline V gene has CDR1 KGHDR and CDR2 SFDVKD. V was pared by 3 bases and J by 3 bases, with 7 bases of the junction left unmatched. Of note for this clonotype: The target antigen is unknown.

General study results and limits: SARS-CoV-2 specificity was not confirmed for second-wave clones peaking on day 37. The study found contracting CD4+ clones mainly in CM and EM and contracting CD8+ clones in EMRA.

One entry per CDR3 protein results from TCRdb running MiXCR on the 5' RACE reads. The sample yields some 190,000 distinct CDR3 sequences, around 19% seen once. The sample taken for sequencing was PBMCs or a T cell subset sorted from them (not recorded which). The receptor was derived from an adult woman who had mild COVID-19 (a few samples of this study predate the infection). Cell type and time point are not known. The chain joins TRBV24-1 to TRBJ2-3; 8 positions match TRBD1. CDR3 sequence reads: CATSDQGQVLTDTQYF. The DNA for the CDR3 is TGTGCCACCAGTGATCAGGGACAGGTCCTTACAGATACGCAGTATTTT.